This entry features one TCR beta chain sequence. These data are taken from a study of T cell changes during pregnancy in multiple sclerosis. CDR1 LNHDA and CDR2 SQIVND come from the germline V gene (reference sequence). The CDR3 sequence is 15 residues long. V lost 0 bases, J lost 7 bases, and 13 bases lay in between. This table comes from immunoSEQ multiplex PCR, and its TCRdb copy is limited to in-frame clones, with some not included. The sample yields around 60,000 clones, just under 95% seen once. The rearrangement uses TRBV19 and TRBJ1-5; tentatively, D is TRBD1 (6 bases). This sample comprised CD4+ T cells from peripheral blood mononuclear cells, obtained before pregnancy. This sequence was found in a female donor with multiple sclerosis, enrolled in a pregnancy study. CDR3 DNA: TGTGCCAGTAGTATAGAAGGGGGGGCGCGGCAGCCCCAGCATTTT. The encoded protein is CASSIEGGARQPQHF.